This T cell receptor beta chain was sequenced during a study of blood T cell repertoires in COVID-19. Across the whole study: PBMCs, B-cell-depleted T cells, or T cells were the source of the cDNA or gDNA that made up the material.

The ends were cut back, 8 bases at V and 2 bases at J, with 14 bases in the middle. This CDR3 has 14 amino acids. Germline CDR1 and CDR2: MNHEY and SMNVEV (reference sequence). Original methodology: Estimation of nucleated cell counts was performed using reference gene primer amplification. TCRdb's table, derived via immunoSEQ multiplex PCR, lists solely in-frame clones and lacks some. The V and J calls and clone size come from that table; D and trimming were worked out from the DNA. This sample carries 70,000 to 100,000 clones, 90% to 95% of them seen once, and the ten largest clones take over 1.5%.

The receptor comes from a man aged 55 to 69 with acute or convalescent COVID-19. The specimen sequenced was peripheral blood. The chain combines TRBV27 with TRBJ2-3, with D possibly being TRBD1 (5 bases). DNA for the CDR3: TGTGCCAGCCGATCCTACAGGTTCACAGATACGCAGTATTTT. Protein product: CASRSYRFTDTQYF.